The 8 T cell receptor beta chains listed next were all sequenced from one sample in a study of shared clonotypes between healthy human individuals. Assay: immunoSEQ multiplex PCR; the TCRdb copy retains only in-frame clones and omits some. The table includes roughly 640,000 clones, approximately 97% detected once. The specimen sequenced was naive CD4+ T cells sorted from blood. Subset: CD45RA+ positively selected. The receptors were gathered from a woman under 40 in good health.

The genes are TRBV6-4 and TRBJ2-1, with D possibly TRBD2 on 6 matching bases. V lost 2 bases, J lost 3 bases, and 17 bases lay in between. The CDR3 contains 17 residues. Germline CDR1 and CDR2: MRHNA and SNTAGT. The CDR3 reads CASSDRPGTAFYNEQFF. CDR3 in DNA: TGTGCCAGCAGTGACCGACCTGGGACTGCCTTCTACAATGAGCAGTTCTTC.

V is TRBV28 and J is TRBJ2-2; maybe TRBD1 (6 bases). Between the trimmed V and J ends, which lost 4 bases and 1 base, there was a span of 25 bases. The length of the CDR3 is 20 residues. Looked up from germline, CDR1 is MDHEN and CDR2 is SYDVKM. The CDR3 DNA reads TGTGCCAGCAGTTCGGATTCGTTGGGGGCCTGGGTGGGGAACACCGGGGAGCTGTTTTTT. Its translation: CASSSDSLGAWVGNTGELFF.

The genes are TRBV11-3 and TRBJ1-1; 8 nucleotides align to TRBD1. The J segment lost 3 bases and the V segment lost 5 bases, leaving 5 bases of the junction unmatched. The germline V gene has CDR1 SGHNT and CDR2 YENEEA. There are 14 residues in the CDR3. CDR3: CASSKQGGDTEAFF. DNA of the CDR3: TGTGCCAGCAGCAAACAGGGGGGTGACACTGAAGCTTTCTTT.

The chain carries TRBV5-1 and TRBJ2-1; the D gene is possibly TRBD2 (6 bases). With 0 bases removed from V and 0 bases from J, the gap between germline ends came to 10 bases. This CDR3 has 16 amino acids. Germline-derived CDR1 and CDR2 are SGHRS and YFSETQ. CDR3 coding DNA: TGCGCCAGCAGCTTGGCCGACGGGAGCTCCTACAATGAGCAGTTCTTC. Its translation is CASSLADGSSYNEQFF.

The chain uses TRBV11-3 and TRBJ2-2; 11 positions match TRBD2. CDR3 length: 16 residues. CDR1 and CDR2 (germline): SGHNT, YENEEA. The V gene end was trimmed by 4 bases and the J gene end by 1 base; junction bases not matched to a gene: 2. DNA of the CDR3: TGTGCCAGCAGCTCGGGACTAGCGGAGAACACCGGGGAGCTGTTTTTT. The encoded protein is CASSSGLAENTGELFF.

This clone was counted a single time. The chain joins TRBV27 to TRBJ2-2, with D possibly being TRBD1 (5 bases). This CDR3 has 14 residues. Germline assignment: CDR1 MNHEY and CDR2 SMNVEV (reference sequence). V was clipped by 5 bases and J by 7 bases, with 14 bases between them. Written as DNA, the CDR3 is TGTGCCAGCAGTCGTGCAGGGCGGAACGGGGAGCTGTTTTTT. It encodes CASSRAGRNGELFF.

About this clone: One end of the junction does not line up with germline, which may come from a read error. The chain combines TRBV5-1 with TRBJ2-5; TRBD1 agrees at 7 bases. The CDR3 spans 15 residues. Per germline, CDR1 SGHRS and CDR2 YFSETQ. CDR3 sequence: CASNLQTGVSETQYF. The CDR3 nucleotides read TGCGCCAGCAACTTGCAAACAGGGGTATCGGAGACCCAGTACTTC.

The chain is built from TRBV19 and TRBJ1-5; no clear D gene. V was cut by 6 bases and J by 5 bases, with 17 bases left in between. Germline assignment: CDR1 LNHDA and CDR2 SQIVND (reference sequence). The CDR3 length is 15 residues. CDR3 sequence reads: CASSLTPNRDQPQHF. CDR3 bases: TGTGCCAGTAGCCTTACTCCGAATAGGGATCAGCCCCAGCATTTT.